One and the same sample provided the 25 T cell receptor beta chains below, sequenced in a study of cytomegalovirus exposure and HLA in healthy donors. 13 Jbeta primers and 60 Vbeta primers were used for the PCR. Measured with immunoSEQ multiplex PCR; TCRdb has only the in-frame clones, and not every one. The top ten hold roughly 8.2% of the sample, which has roughly 180,000 clones, roughly 73% seen once. The sequenced sample was PBMCs. The receptors shown here come from a woman aged 40-49 years in good health and CMV-seropositive.

The chain is built from TRBV18 and TRBJ2-2; D is undetermined. Germline-derived CDR1 and CDR2 are KGHSH and LQKENI. The ends were cut back, 1 base at V and 13 bases at J, with 13 bases in the middle. The CDR3 sequence is 13 residues long. The CDR3 DNA reads as TGTGCCAGCTCACCACAGGAGATGAGGTCGCTGTTTTTT. Translated: CASSPQEMRSLFF.

The V and J genes are TRBV19 and TRBJ2-6; 9 nucleotides match TRBD1. V lost 7 bases and J lost 0; bases outside the gene matches: 10. Germline V gene data show CDR1 as LNHDA and CDR2 as SQIVND (reference sequence). The CDR3 consists of 18 residues. CDR3 amino acids: CASTRMTGQGSGANVLTF. Here the CDR3 DNA reads TGTGCCAGTACCCGTATGACGGGACAGGGCTCTGGGGCCAACGTCCTGACTTTC.

The chain employs TRBV19 and TRBJ1-5; 7 bases line up with TRBD1. Germline values: CDR1 LNHDA, CDR2 SQIVND (reference sequence). The CDR3 extends over 13 amino acids. The V gene end was trimmed by 8 bases and the J gene end by 4 bases; junction bases not matched to a gene: 5. In nucleotides, the CDR3 is TGTGCCAGTTCTGTACAGGGGAATCAGCCCCAGCATTTT. Its translation is CASSVQGNQPQHF.

The chain carries TRBV15 and TRBJ2-7; 8 nucleotides agree with TRBD1. V shed 1 base, J shed 5 bases, and the junction held 7 bases outside the gene matches. Germline V gene sequence: CDR1 LNHNV, CDR2 YYDKDF (reference sequence). The CDR3 totals 15 residues. The CDR3 DNA follows: TGTGCCACCAGCAGAGCCAGGGGGCGCCGGAACGAGCAGTACTTC. Translation: CATSRARGRRNEQYF.

The chain uses TRBV30 and TRBJ2-7, with D unresolved. CDR1 and CDR2 (germline): GTSNPN, SVGIG (reference sequence). The CDR3 runs to 13 residues. The V and J ends lost 2 bases and 7 bases respectively, with 15 bases between them. The CDR3 spells CAWSLEPPGEQYF. CDR3 sequence (DNA): TGTGCCTGGAGTTTGGAGCCTCCCGGAGAGCAGTACTTC.

The chain carries TRBV30 and TRBJ1-2; TRBD1 aligns across 7 bases. J gave up 3 bases and V 4 bases, and 5 bases lay outside the gene matches. This CDR3 comprises 13 residues. Germline V gene lookup returns CDR1 GTSNPN and CDR2 SVGIG (reference sequence). CDR3 sequence (DNA): TGTGCCTGGATTAAGGACAGGTACTATGGCTACACCTTC. It encodes CAWIKDRYYGYTF.

This chain links TRBV5-1 with TRBJ2-1, with 7 bases identical to TRBD1. Trimming at V came to 2 bases and at J to 2 bases, leaving 4 bases not matched to a gene. The CDR3 is 15 residues long. The germline V gene has CDR1 SGHRS and CDR2 YFSETQ. The CDR3 DNA reads as TGCGCCAGCAGCTTAGGGGGCGGGCCCTACAATGAGCAGTTCTTC. The encoded protein is CASSLGGGPYNEQFF.

This clone turned up a few times. The J gene is TRBJ2-7, the V gene TRBV5-1; TRBD1 agrees at 10 bases. Germline CDR1 is SGHRS and CDR2 is YFSETQ. Trimming took 0 bases from V and 5 from J; bases not matched to a gene: 8. CDR3 length: 16 amino acids. The CDR3 nucleotides are TGCGCCAGCAGCTTGGCCCCGCCGGGACAGGGGAACGAGCAGTACTTC. It translates to CASSLAPPGQGNEQYF.

The gene calls are TRBV7-2 and TRBJ2-2; 9 bases map to TRBD2. The CDR3 is 19 amino acids. V lost 0 bases, J lost 7 bases, and 15 bases stayed unmatched. Germline V CDR1 and CDR2: SGHTA, FQGNSA. CDR3 loop: CASSLAIGGRASGNGELFF. CDR3 sequence (DNA): TGTGCCAGCAGCTTAGCGATCGGCGGGAGGGCCTCTGGAAACGGGGAGCTGTTTTTT. Together with reference TRBV7-2 and TRBJ2-2, the CDR3 gives the full variable domain: GAGVSQSPSNKVTEKGKDVELRCDPISGHTALYWYRQSLGQGLEFLIYFQGNSAPDKSGLPSDRFSAERTGGSVSTLTIQRTQQEDSAVYLCASSLAIGGRASGNGELFFGEGSRLTVL.

This clone came up once. This chain uses TRBV5-1 with TRBJ2-7; possibly TRBD2 for D (6 bases). Trimming shortened V by 4 bases and J by 1 base, and 15 bases separated the two germline ends. CDR1 and CDR2 (germline): SGHRS, YFSETQ. This CDR3 contains 15 residues. The DNA for the CDR3 is TGCGCCAGCAGCAACACGGGCCTAGCGTCCTACGAGCAGTACTTC. This codes for CASSNTGLASYEQYF.

The chain has TRBV5-1 and TRBJ2-7; 7 bases line up with TRBD2. CDR3 length: 16 residues. Germline-derived CDR1 and CDR2 are SGHRS and YFSETQ. Trimming took 1 base from V and 0 from J; bases not matched to a gene: 7. In DNA form, the CDR3 reads TGCGCCAGCAGCTTGTCGGCTAGCGGTCCCTCCTACGAGCAGTACTTC. It encodes CASSLSASGPSYEQYF.

The sample holds a few counts of this clone. The gene calls are TRBV7-8 and TRBJ1-4; D is possibly TRBD1 (6 bases). This CDR3 region has 16 residues. CDR1 and CDR2 (germline): SGHVS, FQNEAQ. V was shortened by 4 bases and J by 8 bases, with 20 bases between the two germline ends. The CDR3 is CASSSRDRPGVEKLFF. In DNA, the CDR3 is TGTGCCAGCAGCTCCCGTGACAGGCCGGGCGTGGAAAAACTGTTTTTT.

The V gene is TRBV29-1, the J gene TRBJ2-3; D is perhaps TRBD2 (6 bases). The V end was cut by 6 bases, the J end by 2 bases, with 18 bases between. CDR3 length: 15 amino acids. Looked up from germline, CDR1 is SQVTM and CDR2 is ANQGSEA. In nucleotides, the CDR3 is TGCAGCGTGACAACCGGCGGAGGGCTCACAGATACGCAGTATTTT. Translation gives CSVTTGGGLTDTQYF.

The chain carries TRBV19 and TRBJ1-2; 8 bases match TRBD1. The CDR3 has 15 amino acids. In germline, CDR1 is LNHDA, CDR2 SQIVND (reference sequence). Germline trimming cut 2 bases from V and 3 bases from J; bases unmatched to any gene: 5. DNA for the CDR3: TGTGCCAGTAGTATAAGCAAACAGGGGGACTATGGCTACACCTTC. This encodes CASSISKQGDYGYTF.

The chain has TRBV4-3 and TRBJ2-2, with 9 bases matching TRBD1. This CDR3 has 15 amino acids. The trim removed 7 bases at V and 6 bases at J, leaving 9 bases unmatched. Per germline, CDR1 LGHNA and CDR2 YSLEER. CDR3 sequence: CASTLRQGGPGELFF. CDR3 DNA: TGCGCCAGCACGCTAAGACAGGGGGGACCCGGGGAGCTGTTTTTT.

The chain is built from TRBV29-1 and TRBJ1-2, with TRBD1 as a possible D gene (5 bases). The V gene lost 7 bases and the J gene lost 3 bases, with 12 bases spanning the gap. Looked up from germline, CDR1 is SQVTM and CDR2 is ANQGSEA. The CDR3 runs to 12 residues. For the CDR3, the DNA is TGCAGCGCCCTCGGGGGGGACTATGGCTACACCTTC. Amino acid sequence: CSALGGDYGYTF.

The chain couples TRBV5-1 to TRBJ2-1; 13 positions match TRBD2. The trim removed 6 bases at V and 5 bases at J, leaving 2 bases unmatched. The CDR3 consists of 14 residues. Germline loops: CDR1 SGHRS, CDR2 YFSETQ. As DNA, the CDR3 is TGCGCCAGCACCGGGACTAGCGGGAACAATGAGCAGTTCTTC. It translates to CASTGTSGNNEQFF.

The rearrangement uses TRBV6-1 and TRBJ1-3; a weak D match, TRBD1 (5 bases). V lost 4 bases and J lost 0, with 13 bases in between. The V gene's germline CDR1 is MNHNS and CDR2 SASEGT. The CDR3 runs 16 residues. CDR3 nucleotides: TGTGCCAGCAGTGTTCTGGACATTCGCTCTGGAAACACCATATATTTT. It codes for CASSVLDIRSGNTIYF.

Turning to this clone: Other DNA sequences from this sample encode an identical CDR3 as well. The chain couples TRBV18 to TRBJ1-4; 7 positions match TRBD1. Per germline, CDR1 KGHSH and CDR2 LQKENI. The V segment lost 3 bases and the J segment 4 bases; nucleotides outside the gene matches: 2. This CDR3 is built from 14 residues. For the CDR3, the DNA is TGTGCCAGCTCACCCGGACAGGATAATGAAAAACTGTTTTTT. Its protein product is CASSPGQDNEKLFF.

The rearrangement joins TRBV28 to TRBJ2-2, with 8 positions matching TRBD2. CDR3 size: 14 residues. Germline trimming cut 2 bases from V and 7 bases from J; bases unmatched to any gene: 3. The germline V gene has CDR1 MDHEN and CDR2 SYDVKM. DNA for the CDR3: TGTGCCAGCAGTTTAGCGCGGGAGGTCGGGGAGCTGTTTTTT. Its protein product is CASSLAREVGELFF.

This clone was found a few times. The rearrangement links TRBV5-6 to TRBJ2-7; D might be TRBD2 (6 bases). Trimming cost V 1 base and J 2 bases, with 19 bases left between them. The germline CDR1 and CDR2 sequences are SGHDT and YYEEEE. CDR3 length equals 17 residues. Written as DNA, the CDR3 is TGTGCCAGCAGCTTGAATCGAGGGCTAGCGCTTCCCTACGAGCAGTACTTC. Translation gives CASSLNRGLALPYEQYF.

The chain uses TRBV10-3 and TRBJ2-1; D is perhaps TRBD2 (6 bases). The CDR3 covers 13 residues. Trimming stripped 4 bases from V and 5 bases from J, with 9 bases between. Germline CDR1 ENHRY, CDR2 SYGVKD. CDR3 nucleotide sequence: TGTGCCATCAGTGTTCAGCGGGACAATGAGCAGTTCTTC. Its translation: CAISVQRDNEQFF.

The rearrangement uses TRBV6-1 and TRBJ1-2; no firm D call. The CDR3 consists of 14 residues. Trimming pared 2 bases from V and 4 bases from J, leaving 11 bases between. Per the germline V gene, CDR1 is MNHNS and CDR2 is SASEGT. In nucleotides, the CDR3 is TGTGCCAGCAGTGAATTGGGCTTGATCTATGGCTACACCTTC. Protein: CASSELGLIYGYTF.

The chain joins TRBV25-1 to TRBJ2-3, with D maybe TRBD2 (6 bases). This CDR3 spans 17 amino acids. Germline values: CDR1 MGHDK, CDR2 SYGVNS. V lost 3 bases to trimming and J lost 0 bases, with 16 bases between them. The CDR3 region is CASSDRSTSSSTDTQYF. The DNA of the CDR3 is TGTGCCAGCAGTGATAGGAGTACTAGCTCTAGCACAGATACGCAGTATTTT.

The genes are TRBV14 and TRBJ1-1; D not resolved. Per the germline V gene, CDR1 is SGHDN and CDR2 is FVKESK. The CDR3 sequence is 13 residues long. Trimming removed 4 bases at V and 0 bases at J, with 6 bases between. CDR3 loop: CASSPSLNTEAFF. The CDR3 bases are TGTGCCAGCAGCCCGAGTTTGAACACTGAAGCTTTCTTT.